The entry below describes one T cell receptor beta chain. What it recognizes is unknown. Described treatment: some 20 received Ad26.COV2.S at low or high dose, single or two shots; about 5 received placebo; per-sample allocation not given. Sampling was done on day 63 after the first vaccine or placebo injection. The table came from immunoSEQ multiplex PCR; TCRdb's copy has only in-frame clones and leaves some out. Among 200,000 to 250,000 clones listed, 88% were seen once. This sample was taken from a study of Ad26.COV2.S vaccination and SARS-CoV-2 variants. Study-wide points: Analyses of TCR breadth and depth may have underestimated total T cell responses.

The CDR3 runs to 13 residues. Trimming removed 5 bases from V and 0 bases from J, with 6 bases in between. Germline-derived CDR1 and CDR2 are PRHDT and FYEKMQ (reference sequence). This receptor was taken from a person between 18 and 59 years old who received the Ad26.COV2.S COVID-19 vaccine or a placebo. V and J are TRBV13 and TRBJ2-3; D unclear. The material was peripheral blood, obtained in a trial of Ad26.COV2.S vaccine versus placebo. The CDR3, as DNA: TGTGCCAGCAGCCCGGAAAGCACAGATACGCAGTATTTT. Protein sequence: CASSPESTDTQYF.